The 9 T cell receptor beta chains in this list originate from one sample, sequenced in a study of shared clonotypes between healthy human individuals. Method: immunoSEQ multiplex PCR; TCRdb's copy keeps in-frame clones and lacks some. The data hold under 2,000,000 clones, with about 95% observed a single time. The naive CD8 fraction comprised CD45RO-negative cells positively selected for CCR7 and excluded terminally differentiated effector memory CD45RA+ cells. Sequencing was performed on naive CD8+ T cells sorted from blood. The receptor set was obtained from a man between 18 and 29 years old in good health.

V is TRBV30 and J is TRBJ1-2, with 7 bases lining up with TRBD1. CDR3 length: 14 amino acids. Germline assignment: CDR1 GTSNPN and CDR2 SVGIG (reference sequence). V dropped 4 bases and J dropped 8; count of bases not matched to a gene: 13. The CDR3 DNA follows: TGTGCCTGGATTAAATCCAGACAGGGCGACGGCTACACCTTC. Translated, it gives CAWIKSRQGDGYTF.

The rearrangement links TRBV5-1 to TRBJ2-7, with D maybe TRBD1 (6 bases). CDR1 SGHRS and CDR2 YFSETQ come from the germline V gene. The CDR3 contains 13 residues. V lost 4 bases and J 2 bases, leaving 10 bases between the germline ends. For the CDR3, the DNA is TGCGCCAGCAGCCAATGGACAGCCTACGAGCAGTACTTC. It specifies CASSQWTAYEQYF. Using reference TRBV5-1 and TRBJ2-7 for the parts outside the CDR3, the full variable domain is KAGVTQTPRYLIKTRGQQVTLSCSPISGHRSVSWYQQTPGQGLQFLFEYFSETQRNKGNFPGRFSGRQFSNSRSEMNVSTLELGDSALYLCASSQWTAYEQYFGPGTRLTVT.

The chain links TRBV4-3 to TRBJ2-1; D is possibly TRBD2 (6 bases). The germline gives CDR1 LGHNA, CDR2 YSLEER. Trimming pared 1 base from V and 5 bases from J, leaving 12 bases between. The CDR3 extends over 15 amino acids. The CDR3 region is CASSQGLGGNNEQFF. The CDR3 nucleotides are TGCGCCAGCAGCCAAGGACTAGGAGGGAACAATGAGCAGTTCTTC.

The chain carries TRBV27 and TRBJ2-5; 7 nucleotides align to TRBD2. Trimming removed 5 bases from V and 4 bases from J; junction bases left unmatched: 7. The V gene's germline CDR1 is MNHEY and CDR2 SMNVEV (reference sequence). The CDR3 length is 14 residues. The CDR3 sequence: CASSPSGLPETQYF. In nucleotides, the CDR3 is TGTGCCAGCAGTCCCTCGGGACTACCAGAGACCCAGTACTTC.

The chain combines TRBV14 with TRBJ1-6; TRBD1 might be the D (6 bases). Germline V gene lookup returns CDR1 SGHDN and CDR2 FVKESK. The CDR3 contains 15 residues. V dropped 2 bases and J dropped 11 bases, with 16 bases sitting between them. The CDR3 protein is CASSQTQGRGAPLHF. The CDR3 nucleotides are TGTGCCAGCAGCCAAACACAGGGTCGTGGCGCACCCCTCCACTTT.

The chain joins TRBV9 to TRBJ1-4, with unresolved D. Trimming took 4 bases from V and 0 from J, leaving 4 bases between them. This CDR3 spans 13 amino acids. Germline V gene sequence: CDR1 SGDLS, CDR2 YYNGEE. The CDR3 loop is CASSPTTNEKLFF. Here the CDR3 DNA reads TGTGCCAGCAGCCCGACAACTAATGAAAAACTGTTTTTT. The full variable domain, completed using reference TRBV9 and TRBJ1-4, is DSGVTQTPKHLITATGQRVTLRCSPRSGDLSVYWYQQSLDQGLQFLIQYYNGEERAKGNILERFSAQQFPDLHSELNLSSLELGDSALYFCASSPTTNEKLFFGSGTQLSVL.

This chain links TRBV15 with TRBJ2-7; 10 bases map to TRBD2. This CDR3 has 15 amino acids. After removal of 3 bases from V and 3 bases from J, the junction contained 5 bases not matched to a gene. The V gene's germline CDR1 is LNHNV and CDR2 YYDKDF (reference sequence). The CDR3 protein is CATSSTSGAYYEQYF. The CDR3 DNA reads as TGTGCCACCAGCAGTACTAGCGGGGCCTACTACGAGCAGTACTTC.

DNA for the CDR3: TGTGCCAGCAGCGTAGACTCCGGGACAGGGATCTATGAGCAGTTCTTC. Protein: CASSVDSGTGIYEQFF. This chain connects TRBV9 to TRBJ2-1; 9 nucleotides agree with TRBD1. Unmatched junction bases numbered 9, after V lost 0 bases and J lost 8 bases. Germline V gene lookup returns CDR1 SGDLS and CDR2 YYNGEE. The CDR3 extends over 16 amino acids.

J is TRBJ2-7 and V is TRBV6-5, with D unclear. Germline-derived CDR1 and CDR2 are MNHEY and SVGAGI. Trimming pared 6 bases from V and 5 bases from J, leaving 8 bases between. The length of the CDR3 is 11 residues. Here the CDR3 reads CASSDSNEQYF. DNA for the CDR3: TGTGCCAGCAGCGACTCGAACGAGCAGTACTTC.